The 26 T cell receptor beta chains below all came from one sample that was sequenced in a study of T and B cells in COVID-19 patients. BIOMED2 TRB-A/B primer pools were used in multiplex TRB PCR. TCRdb re-derived calls from the multiplex PCR reads in MiXCR, one entry per CDR3 protein. The repertoire holds about 17,000 distinct CDR3 sequences, with 25% to 30% as singletons. From blood, about 230-500 ng of genomic DNA served as TRB template. The specimen sequenced was blood. These receptor sequences come from a human donor who had recovered from COVID-19.

About this clonotype itself: This could be a read error, since a much larger clone is one nucleotide away. V gene TRBV29-1 combines with J gene TRBJ1-1; D not certain. The V gene lost 4 bases and the J gene lost 3 bases, with 9 bases spanning the gap. Per the germline V gene, CDR1 is SQVTM and CDR2 is ANQGSEA. CDR3 size: 12 residues. The CDR3 reads CSVVIVYTEAFF. In DNA form, the CDR3 reads TGCAGCGTTGTTATCGTTTACACTGAAGCTTTCTTT. The full variable domain, rest sourced from reference TRBV29-1 and TRBJ1-1, is SAVISQKPSRDICQRGTSLTIQCQVDSQVTMMFWYRQQPGQSLTLIATANQGSEATYESGFVIDKFPISRPNLTFSTLTVSNMSPEDSSIYLCSVVIVYTEAFFGQGTRLTVV.

The chain combines TRBV7-2 with TRBJ2-3, with 8 bases lining up with TRBD2. V lost 3 bases and J lost 1; bases outside the gene matches: 3. There are 15 residues in the CDR3. Germline CDR1 SGHTA, CDR2 FQGNSA. CDR3 sequence: CASSFRGGGTDTQYF. CDR3 DNA: TGTGCCAGCAGCTTCCGGGGGGGTGGCACAGATACGCAGTATTTT.

In this sample, this clonotype turned up a few times. The chain links TRBV6-5 to TRBJ1-2; the D gene is possibly TRBD1 (5 bases). The CDR3 has 15 amino acids. V lost 2 bases to trimming and J lost 4 bases, with 14 bases between them. Germline V gives CDR1 MNHEY, CDR2 SVGAGI. CDR3 loop: CASSYLRRDLYGYTF. The CDR3 coding sequence is TGTGCCAGCAGTTACCTCCGCAGGGATCTCTATGGCTACACCTTC.

The genes are TRBV5-4 and TRBJ1-6; weak D call: TRBD1 (6 bases). The CDR3 runs 14 residues. V was trimmed by 0 bases and J by 7 bases, leaving 8 bases between them. The germline CDR1 and CDR2 sequences are SGHNT and YYREEE (reference sequence). CDR3 DNA sequence: TGTGCCAGCAGCTTGGGGACAGCCAATTCACCCCTCCACTTT. It encodes CASSLGTANSPLHF.

This clonotype was seen more than once but under ten times. The V and J genes are TRBV11-2 and TRBJ1-1; 7 nucleotides align to TRBD1. This CDR3 has 13 residues. Germline-derived CDR1 and CDR2 are SGHAT and FQNNGV. The V segment lost 3 bases and the J segment 3 bases; nucleotides outside the gene matches: 1. The CDR3: CASSFTGDTEAFF. The CDR3 DNA sequence: TGTGCCAGCAGCTTTACAGGGGACACTGAAGCTTTCTTT.

This clonotype is termed medium-sized. The chain recombines TRBV29-1 with TRBJ1-5; D possibly corresponds to TRBD1 (6 bases). Looked up from germline, CDR1 is SQVTM and CDR2 is ANQGSEA. Trimming took 5 bases from V and 2 from J, leaving 10 bases between them. The CDR3 is 13 amino acids. The DNA of the CDR3 is TGCAGCGTTTCGGGGGCTGGCAATCAGCCCCAGCATTTT. This translates into CSVSGAGNQPQHF.

This clonotype was seen more than once but under ten times. The chain combines TRBV12-3 or TRBV12-4 with TRBJ1-3; 8 nucleotides line up with TRBD1. The CDR3 has 14 amino acids. With V trimmed by 6 bases and J by 6 bases, 7 bases remained unmatched. CDR3 DNA: TGTGCCAGCAGCAACAGGGGGGGAACAAACACCATATATTTT. It yields the protein CASSNRGGTNTIYF.

This clonotype was counted between two and nine times. The V call is TRBV5-6, the J call TRBJ1-2; 7 bases agree with TRBD1. The CDR3 is 14 residues long. Germline trimming cut 5 bases from V and 1 base from J; bases unmatched to any gene: 5. Germline V gene sequence: CDR1 SGHDT, CDR2 YYEEEE. This CDR3 reads CASRYTGDNYGYTF. The DNA for the CDR3 is TGTGCCAGCAGATACACAGGGGATAACTATGGCTACACCTTC.

Turning to this clonotype: A junction end diverges from the germline sequence, so it may reflect a read error. The chain uses TRBV4-3 and TRBJ2-7; 7 bases are a match to TRBD2. Germline V gene sequence: CDR1 LGHNA, CDR2 YSLEER. The CDR3 sequence is 16 residues long. For the CDR3, the DNA is TGTGCCAGCAGCCAAGACCCAGCGGGGAACTTCTACGAGCAGTACTTC. Translating it yields CASSQDPAGNFYEQYF.

In its sample, this clonotype was seen many times. This chain uses TRBV6-5 with TRBJ2-2; D gene uncertain. Germline loops: CDR1 MNHEY, CDR2 SVGAGI. Trimming removed 0 bases at V and 0 bases at J, with 8 bases between. The CDR3 is made up of 16 amino acids. The CDR3: CASSYSPVSNTGELFF. In DNA form, the CDR3 reads TGTGCCAGCAGTTACTCGCCAGTCTCGAACACCGGGGAGCTGTTTTTT.

This clonotype was picked up a small number of times. The chain recombines TRBV20-1 with TRBJ2-3; D is perhaps TRBD1 or TRBD2 (6 bases each). V gave up 6 bases and J gave up 11 bases, with 15 bases separating them. Germline V gene sequence: CDR1 DFQATT, CDR2 SNEGSKA (reference sequence). The CDR3 runs 11 residues. Here the CDR3 DNA reads TGCAGTGCGACTGCACAGGGAGGGCAGTATTTT. Translation gives CSATAQGGQYF.

The chain uses TRBV6-8 and TRBJ1-2; D might be TRBD1 (5 bases). The CDR3 consists of 14 residues. The V and J ends lost 5 bases and 4 bases respectively, with 14 bases between them. Germline V gene lookup returns CDR1 MNHGY and CDR2 SAAAGT. For the CDR3, the DNA is TGTGCCAGCAGTGCGCAGGGAGGCGGCTATGGCTACACCTTC. Its protein is CASSAQGGGYGYTF.

V and J are TRBV29-1 and TRBJ2-2, with TRBD1 matching over 8 bases. Trimming cost V 7 bases and J 3 bases; bases outside gene matches: 4. Looked up from germline, CDR1 is SQVTM and CDR2 is ANQGSEA. This CDR3 has 13 amino acids. For the CDR3, the DNA is TGCAGCGCTGTGACAGGGGACACCGGGGAGCTGTTTTTT. It yields the protein CSAVTGDTGELFF.

By its share, this clonotype is medium-sized. The J gene is TRBJ2-5, the V gene TRBV19, with 9 nucleotides matching TRBD1. CDR1 is LNHDA, CDR2 SQIVND, per germline (reference sequence). The trim removed 6 bases at V and 5 bases at J, leaving 4 bases unmatched. The CDR3 loop spans 13 amino acids. As DNA, the CDR3 is TGTGCCAGTAGCCGGGACAGGGAGGAGACCCAGTACTTC. It translates to CASSRDREETQYF.

The V call is TRBV29-1, the J call TRBJ1-4; TRBD1 matches at 7 bases. From germline, CDR1 is SQVTM and CDR2 ANQGSEA. V trimming: 5 bases; J trimming: 2 bases; junction bases outside the gene matches: 5. The CDR3 consists of 14 residues. The CDR3 coding sequence is TGCAGCGTTCTGGCAGGGGGGACTAATGAAAAACTGTTTTTT. It is translated as CSVLAGGTNEKLFF.

The rearrangement uses TRBV7-9 and TRBJ2-7, with a weak D call TRBD1 (6 bases). The germline V gene encodes CDR1 SEHNR and CDR2 FQNEAQ (reference sequence). The CDR3 is 15 residues long. Deletions cut 3 bases from V and 1 base from J, with 13 bases between. CDR3 sequence: CASSFWQGLSYEQYF. The CDR3 DNA reads as TGTGCCAGCAGCTTCTGGCAGGGGCTATCCTACGAGCAGTACTTC.

This clonotype has more than one count but fewer than ten. The chain is built from TRBV27 and TRBJ1-4, with 8 bases matching TRBD1. Germline V gene sequence: CDR1 MNHEY, CDR2 SMNVEV (reference sequence). Germline trimming cut 6 bases from V and 10 bases from J; bases unmatched to any gene: 10. This CDR3 is 14 amino acids long. In nucleotides, the CDR3 is TGTGCCAGCAGACGGGGACAGGATTTCGGAAAACTGTTTTTT. Protein: CASRRGQDFGKLFF.

This CDR3 is CASSQDTRGNYEQYF. Written as DNA, the CDR3 is TGCGCCAGCAGCCAAGATACCAGGGGGAATTACGAGCAGTACTTC. The V call is TRBV4-3, the J call TRBJ2-7; 7 positions match TRBD1. Germline V gives CDR1 LGHNA, CDR2 YSLEER. The CDR3 totals 15 residues. With V trimmed by 0 bases and J by 4 bases, 6 bases remained unmatched.

There are a few counts of this clonotype. The CDR3 DNA reads TGTGCCAGCAGCTACACCGGGACAGCGAACACTGAAGCTTTCTTT. Amino acids: CASSYTGTANTEAFF. The chain recombines TRBV5-6 with TRBJ1-1, with 7 positions matching TRBD1. Germline V gene sequence: CDR1 SGHDT, CDR2 YYEEEE. There are 15 residues in the CDR3. Trimming at V came to 3 bases and at J to 1 base, leaving 6 bases not matched to a gene.

This sequence joins TRBV20-1 and TRBJ2-1; no definite D call. Trimming stripped 3 bases from V and 6 bases from J, with 12 bases between. The germline CDR1 and CDR2 sequences are DFQATT and SNEGSKA (reference sequence). The CDR3 has 13 amino acids. CDR3 DNA sequence: TGCAGTGCTAGTGCTCTCACCCTCAATGAGCAGTTCTTC. Its protein product is CSASALTLNEQFF.

The sample holds a few counts of this clonotype. This chain joins TRBV12-3 or TRBV12-4 and TRBJ1-1, with D perhaps matching TRBD1 (6 bases). The CDR3 loop spans 15 amino acids. Trimming left V 8 bases short and J 1 base short, with 17 bases between. In DNA, the CDR3 is TGTGCCAGCCACCCTGGGGGGCCGGGGAACACTGAAGCTTTCTTT. It is translated as CASHPGGPGNTEAFF.

This clonotype is medium-sized. The V call is TRBV27, the J call TRBJ2-2, with 9 nucleotides matching TRBD1. The junction had 7 bases not matched to a gene; V was cut back by 5 bases and J by 6 bases. CDR1 and CDR2 from the germline V gene are MNHEY and SMNVEV (reference sequence). The CDR3 sequence is 15 residues long. For the CDR3, the DNA is TGTGCCAGCAGTGGGTGGACAGGGGAGGCCGGGGAGCTGTTTTTT. It encodes CASSGWTGEAGELFF.

There are a few counts of this clonotype. The chain combines TRBV14 with TRBJ2-2, with D possibly matching TRBD1 (6 bases). The CDR3 loop spans 14 amino acids. From germline, CDR1 is SGHDN and CDR2 FVKESK. V was pared by 3 bases and J by 4 bases, with 9 bases between. The CDR3 bases are TGTGCCAGCAGCCACGCAGGGGTCACCGGGGAGCTGTTTTTT. This translates into CASSHAGVTGELFF.

This clonotype turned up a few times. The chain joins TRBV6-5 to TRBJ1-5; D perhaps matches TRBD1 (6 bases). The germline V gene has CDR1 MNHEY and CDR2 SVGAGI. The CDR3 spans 15 residues. The germline V and J ends were trimmed by 8 bases and 6 bases, with 20 bases remaining between them. The CDR3: CASGPILGGGQPQHF. Written as DNA, the CDR3 is TGTGCCAGCGGCCCGATCTTGGGGGGCGGTCAGCCCCAGCATTTT.

This clonotype has only a few counts. The J gene is TRBJ1-5, the V gene TRBV15, with D tentatively TRBD1 (6 bases). The CDR3 loop spans 16 amino acids. The V end was cut by 4 bases, the J end by 0 bases, with 13 bases between. CDR1 is LNHNV, CDR2 YYDKDF, per germline (reference sequence). The CDR3 loop is CATSTLWDISNQPQHF. The CDR3 coding sequence is TGTGCCACCAGCACCCTCTGGGACATTAGCAATCAGCCCCAGCATTTT.

The V call is TRBV12-3 or TRBV12-4, the J call TRBJ1-1; 7 positions match TRBD1. There are 13 residues in the CDR3. Trimming removed 5 bases from V and 3 bases from J; junction bases left unmatched: 3. CDR3 region: CASSRQGHTEAFF. The CDR3 nucleotides read TGTGCCAGCAGTAGACAGGGTCACACTGAAGCTTTCTTT.